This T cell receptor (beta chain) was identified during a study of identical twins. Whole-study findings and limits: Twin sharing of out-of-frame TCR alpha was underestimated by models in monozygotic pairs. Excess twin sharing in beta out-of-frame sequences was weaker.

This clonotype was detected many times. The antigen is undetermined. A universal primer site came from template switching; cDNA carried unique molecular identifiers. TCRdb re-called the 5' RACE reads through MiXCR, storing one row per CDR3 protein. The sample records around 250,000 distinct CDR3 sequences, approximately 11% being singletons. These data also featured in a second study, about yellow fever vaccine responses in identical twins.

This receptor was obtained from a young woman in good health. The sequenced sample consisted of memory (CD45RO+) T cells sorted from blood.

CDR3 loop: CASSSQGGQYDEQFF. DNA for the CDR3: TGTGCCAGCAGCTCCCAGGGGGGCCAATATGATGAGCAGTTCTTC. The chain couples TRBV7-3 to TRBJ2-1; maybe TRBD1 (7 bases). Germline CDR1 is SGHTA and CDR2 is FQGTGA. This CDR3 comprises 15 residues. With 4 bases removed from V and 8 bases from J, the gap between germline ends came to 18 bases.